The 9 T cell receptor beta chains below come from one sample, sequenced in a study of post-analysis software for immune sequencing data. Overall study results and limits: Four or five TRBV segments were more frequent in patients than controls; TRBV5-6, TRBV5-1 and TRBV20-1 belonged to this group.

Unique molecular identifiers featured in each of the TCR beta cDNA libraries. Each CDR3 protein is one row after TCRdb ran MiXCR on the PCR reads. The repertoire holds more than 350,000 distinct CDR3 sequences, with 35% to 45% as singletons. These receptors' antigens are unknown. Sequenced: blood. The receptors come from a girl between 2 and 10 years old with multiple sclerosis.

This clonotype has a handful of counts. The chain recombines TRBV12-3 or TRBV12-4 with TRBJ2-5, with 9 bases matching TRBD2. With V trimmed by 3 bases and J by 5 bases, 13 bases remained unmatched. This CDR3 region has 17 residues. This CDR3 reads CASSFRRLAVKGETQYF. The DNA of the CDR3 is TGTGCCAGCAGTTTTCGCCGACTAGCGGTTAAGGGGGAGACCCAGTACTTC.

For this clonotype: This may be a read error, as it is one base from a much larger clone. The genes are TRBV29-1 and TRBJ2-1; 9 positions match TRBD1. With 6 bases clipped from V and 10 bases from J, the junction kept 7 bases outside the gene matches. Per the germline V gene, CDR1 is SQVTM and CDR2 is ANQGSEA. This CDR3 is 12 amino acids long. The CDR3 loop is CSVSQGADEQFF. Here the CDR3 DNA reads TGCAGCGTCTCACAGGGGGCAGACGAGCAGTTCTTC.

This clonotype was counted a few times. The chain employs TRBV7-9 and TRBJ2-1; D is unclear. Germline lookup yields CDR1 SEHNR and CDR2 FQNEAQ (reference sequence). This CDR3 is built from 14 residues. V dropped 1 base and J dropped 7 bases, with 11 bases sitting between them. This CDR3 reads CASSLELHRNEQFF. The CDR3 nucleotides are TGTGCCAGCAGCTTAGAACTGCACCGGAATGAGCAGTTCTTC. Based on the CDR3 plus reference TRBV7-9 and TRBJ2-1, the full variable domain is DTGVSQNPRHKITKRGQNVTFRCDPISEHNRLYWYRQTLGQGPEFLTYFQNEAQLEKSRLLSDRFSAERPKGSFSTLEIQRTEQGDSAMYLCASSLELHRNEQFFGPGTRLTVL.

CDR3 region: CASSSPVRTDTQYF. In DNA form, the CDR3 reads TGTGCCAGCAGCTCCCCGGTCCGCACAGATACGCAGTATTTT. V and J are TRBV11-2 and TRBJ2-3, with unresolved D. The germline V gene encodes CDR1 SGHAT and CDR2 FQNNGV. The CDR3 covers 14 residues. The V end was cut by 4 bases, the J end by 1 base, with 9 bases between.

V usage is TRBV18 and J usage is TRBJ2-3; a possible D gene is TRBD1 (6 bases). Germline V lookup: CDR1 KGHSH, CDR2 LQKENI. V lost 3 bases and J 2 bases, leaving 9 bases between the germline ends. The CDR3 consists of 14 residues. This CDR3 is CASSPGAPTDTQYF. CDR3 DNA: TGTGCCAGCTCACCGGGGGCCCCCACAGATACGCAGTATTTT.

V and J are TRBV4-1 and TRBJ1-5, with no clear D. Trimming took off 1 base at V and 7 bases at J, with 11 bases between the two ends. This CDR3 region has 14 residues. Germline V lookup: CDR1 MGHRA, CDR2 YSYEKL. CDR3 sequence: CASSQGRSGQPQHF. The CDR3 bases are TGCGCCAGCAGCCAAGGTCGCAGTGGGCAGCCCCAGCATTTT.

The chain joins TRBV6-5 to TRBJ1-1, with D tentatively TRBD1 (5 bases). Looked up from germline, CDR1 is MNHEY and CDR2 is SVGAGI. With 0 bases removed from V and 3 bases from J, the gap between germline ends came to 8 bases. This CDR3 is 14 amino acids long. CDR3: CASSYSGRDTEAFF. The CDR3 coding sequence is TGTGCCAGCAGTTACTCTGGCAGGGACACTGAAGCTTTCTTT.

This sequence joins TRBV10-3 and TRBJ1-2; D gene ambiguous. Trimming took off 2 bases at V and 7 bases at J, with 11 bases between the two ends. This CDR3 region has 13 residues. The germline CDR1 and CDR2 sequences are ENHRY and SYGVKD. The DNA of the CDR3 is TGTGCCATCAGTGAGGGACTGAATGTTGGCTACACCTTC. Amino acid sequence: CAISEGLNVGYTF.

This clonotype was found many times. The chain employs TRBV10-3 and TRBJ2-7, with 14 bases that match TRBD2. The V and J ends lost 6 bases and 4 bases, in that order; junction bases with no gene match: 8. This CDR3 spans 16 amino acids. Germline CDR1 reads ENHRY; CDR2 reads SYGVKD. CDR3 sequence (DNA): TGTGCCATCAGGACTGCCGGGACTAGCGGGGGTTACGAGCAGTACTTC. It is translated as CAIRTAGTSGGYEQYF.